The present TCR beta chain was sequenced within a study of vaccination effects on CD4 cells after COVID-19. Whole-study context: A couple of convalescent patients were sampled 16 days and one week before vaccination.

CD4+ T cells specific for antigen were expanded with viral peptide pools by the ViraFEST assay before sequencing. At the end of roughly 9 days of culture, CD4+ T cells were isolated. Sometime from March through December 2020, the person acquired a SARS-CoV-2 infection that PCR confirmed. Concerning this clone itself: Its antigen is undetermined.

With 1 base removed from V and 2 bases from J, the gap between germline ends came to 12 bases. The CDR3 runs 16 residues. Germline loops: CDR1 MNHNS, CDR2 SASEGT. Method: immunoSEQ multiplex PCR; TCRdb's copy keeps in-frame clones and lacks some. The sample holds 40,000 to 50,000 clones, approximately 70% seen once. The sample here was CD4+ T cells from PBMCs cultured with a peptide pool, taken before COVID-19 vaccination. The chain employs TRBV6-1 and TRBJ2-1; weak D call: TRBD2 (6 bases). The receptor was derived from a human donor who had a prior SARS-CoV-2 infection. CDR3 in amino acids: CASSEVGGATYNEQFF. The DNA for the CDR3 is TGTGCCAGCAGTGAAGTCGGGGGAGCAACCTACAATGAGCAGTTCTTC.